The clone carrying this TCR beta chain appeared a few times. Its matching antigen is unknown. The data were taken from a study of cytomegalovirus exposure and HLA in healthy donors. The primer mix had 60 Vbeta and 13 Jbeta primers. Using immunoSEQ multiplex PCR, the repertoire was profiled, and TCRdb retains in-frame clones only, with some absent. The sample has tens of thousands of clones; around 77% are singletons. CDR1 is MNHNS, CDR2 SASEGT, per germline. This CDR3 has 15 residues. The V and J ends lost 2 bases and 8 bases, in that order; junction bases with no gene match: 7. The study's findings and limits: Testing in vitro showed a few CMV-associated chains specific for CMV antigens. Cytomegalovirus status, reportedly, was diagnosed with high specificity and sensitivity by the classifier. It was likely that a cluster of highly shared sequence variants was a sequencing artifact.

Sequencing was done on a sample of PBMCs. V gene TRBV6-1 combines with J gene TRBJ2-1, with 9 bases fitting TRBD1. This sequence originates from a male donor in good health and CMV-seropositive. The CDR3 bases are TGTGCCAGCAGTGAATTGGGACAGGGTATCGATGAGCAGTTCTTC. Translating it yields CASSELGQGIDEQFF.